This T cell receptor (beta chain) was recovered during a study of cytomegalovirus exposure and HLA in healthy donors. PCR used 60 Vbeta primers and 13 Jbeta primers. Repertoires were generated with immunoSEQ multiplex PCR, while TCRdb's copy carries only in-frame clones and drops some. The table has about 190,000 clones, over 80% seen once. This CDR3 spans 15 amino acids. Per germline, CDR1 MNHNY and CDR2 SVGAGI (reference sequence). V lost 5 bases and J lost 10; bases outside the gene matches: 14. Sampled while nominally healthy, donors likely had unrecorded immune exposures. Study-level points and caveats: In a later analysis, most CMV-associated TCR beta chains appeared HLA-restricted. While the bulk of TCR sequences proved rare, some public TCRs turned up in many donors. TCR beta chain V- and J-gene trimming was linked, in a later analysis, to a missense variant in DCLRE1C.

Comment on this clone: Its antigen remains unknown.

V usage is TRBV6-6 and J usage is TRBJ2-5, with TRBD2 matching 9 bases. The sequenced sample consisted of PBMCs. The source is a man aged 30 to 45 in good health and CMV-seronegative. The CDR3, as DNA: TGTGCCAGCAGTCCCCTGAGCGGGGGGCAGGGGAACCAGTACTTC. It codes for CASSPLSGGQGNQYF.